This T cell receptor beta chain was sequenced during a study of T-cell reconstitution after alpha-beta-depleted transplantation in children (dated by TCRdb to the mid-2010s). With regard to the full study: Using TCR repertoire profiling, the study followed T-cell immune reconstitution in a quantitative way in children after TCRalphabeta/CD19-depleted allogeneic hematopoietic cell transplantation.

This clonotype was detected only a few times. The antigen this receptor binds is unknown. Base quality data are lacking; no much larger clone is found one base away. Per the germline V gene, SGHVS is the CDR1 and FNYEAQ is the CDR2. V is pruned by 3 bases and J by 8 bases, leaving 16 bases of the junction without a gene match. Including cysteine and phenylalanine, the CDR3 has 19 amino acids. Only the CDR3 region is kept as DNA, spanning 57 bases read in frame from base 1. The receptor library was made with PCR. Sequencing took place on an Illumina HiSeq 2500. Molecular barcoding was employed in the preparation of TCR libraries, with unique molecular identifiers being used to normalize TCRbeta repertoire quantification. TCRdb reworked the public reads: Q25 trimming with fastp, MiXCR clone assembly, productive beta chains retained. Each CDR3 protein gets just one entry, which takes the most common genes and DNA from the rows behind it. For this sample the table gives approximately 240,000 distinct CDR3 sequences, of which 8% to 9.5% were detected only once. The ten largest make up less than 8% of the sample.

This receptor was taken from a human donor who donated a stem cell graft to a child with acute lymphoblastic leukemia. This specimen was PBMCs from the stem cell graft donor, taken from the stem cell graft. The chain uses TRBV7-6 and TRBJ2-1, and 13 junctional nucleotides match TRBD2. The CDR3 corresponds to CASSFGRLAGGNPGYEQFF. The DNA sequence is as follows: TGTGCCAGCAGCTTCGGCCGACTAGCGGGGGGCAACCCTGGATATGAGCAGTTCTTC.